One and the same sample provided the 20 T cell receptor beta chains below, sequenced in a study of T cell changes during pregnancy in multiple sclerosis. Generated by immunoSEQ multiplex PCR, the TCRdb table keeps only in-frame clones and is missing some. This sample yields 20,000 to 30,000 clones, of which 85% to 90% are seen a single time; 0.7% to 0.85% belongs to the top ten. The sequenced sample was CD4+ T cells from peripheral blood mononuclear cells, obtained in the first trimester of pregnancy. Receptors were obtained from a female donor in good health, enrolled as a control in a pregnancy study.

This chain connects TRBV28 to TRBJ2-1, with D hard to call. Trimming removed 6 bases at V and 9 bases at J, with 15 bases between. The CDR3 is 13 residues long. Per germline, CDR1 MDHEN and CDR2 SYDVKM. CDR3 sequence (DNA): TGTGCCAGCAGGACACCTAATCCTCCTGAGCAGTTCTTC. Amino acids: CASRTPNPPEQFF.

The chain recombines TRBV30 with TRBJ2-3; no clear D gene. Between the trimmed V and J ends, which lost 3 bases and 3 bases, there was a span of 13 bases. Germline CDR1 is GTSNPN and CDR2 is SVGIG (reference sequence). The CDR3 is 14 residues long. The CDR3 nucleotides read TGTGCCTGGAGACCCCGGGTAATGACAGATACGCAGTATTTT. It encodes CAWRPRVMTDTQYF.

This clone was detected only once. J is TRBJ1-6 and V is TRBV11-2; a weak D match, TRBD1 (5 bases). Trimming took 5 bases from V and 7 from J, leaving 15 bases between them. The CDR3 is made up of 15 amino acids. Germline values: CDR1 SGHAT, CDR2 FQNNGV. The CDR3 loop reads CASSQVRAVNSPLHF. The CDR3 DNA reads as TGTGCCAGCAGCCAAGTCAGGGCTGTCAATTCACCCCTCCACTTT.

The chain combines TRBV2 with TRBJ2-1, with 10 nucleotides matching TRBD2. Germline V gives CDR1 SNHLY, CDR2 FYNNEI. This CDR3 comprises 15 residues. With 8 bases clipped from V and 4 bases from J, the junction kept 8 bases outside the gene matches. CDR3: CASRPLAGVYNEQFF. In nucleotides, the CDR3 is TGTGCCAGCCGCCCTCTAGCGGGGGTTTACAATGAGCAGTTCTTC.

The chain employs TRBV6-1 and TRBJ1-2, with TRBD1 identical over 7 bases. The CDR3 is made up of 13 amino acids. V lost 6 bases to trimming and J lost 8 bases; unmatched junction nucleotides: 9. Germline loops: CDR1 MNHNS, CDR2 SASEGT. CDR3 nucleotides: TGTGCCAGCAGGTCAGACAGGGCTAGGGGCTACACCTTC. Its protein is CASRSDRARGYTF.

The rearrangement joins TRBV28 to TRBJ2-3, with D uncertain. Germline V gene data show CDR1 as MDHEN and CDR2 as SYDVKM. The CDR3 totals 12 residues. Trimming shortened V by 9 bases and J by 11 bases, and 18 bases separated the two germline ends. For the CDR3, the DNA is TGTGCCAGTAATCCTAATCGAGGAGAGCAGTATTTT. Its protein is CASNPNRGEQYF.

The V call is TRBV7-8, the J call TRBJ1-5; D not resolved. CDR1 and CDR2 from the germline V gene are SGHVS and FQNEAQ. This CDR3 has 13 amino acids. Between the trimmed V and J ends, which lost 3 bases and 1 base, there was a span of 4 bases. The DNA of the CDR3 is TGTGCCAGCAGCTTTCAAAGCAATCAGCCCCAGCATTTT. Translation: CASSFQSNQPQHF. Full variable domain (missing parts from reference TRBV7-8 and TRBJ1-5): GAGVSQSPRYKVAKRGQDVALRCDPISGHVSLFWYQQALGQGPEFLTYFQNEAQLDKSGLPSDRFFAERPEGSVSTLKIQRTQQEDSAVYLCASSFQSNQPQHFGDGTRLSIL.

This chain joins TRBV5-1 and TRBJ1-6, with TRBD1 as a possible D gene (5 bases). Trimming stripped 4 bases from V and 2 bases from J, with 25 bases between. The CDR3 is 20 amino acids. CDR1 is SGHRS and CDR2 is YFSETQ in the germline V gene. The CDR3 sequence: CASSMGTPAKPLTYNSPLHF. The CDR3 DNA is TGCGCCAGCAGCATGGGGACTCCGGCTAAACCCCTCACCTATAATTCACCCCTCCACTTT.

Comments on this clone: Its ends do not fully match the called genes, so a read error is possible. The chain recombines TRBV15 with TRBJ1-2, with 8 bases aligning to TRBD1. The CDR3 sequence is 13 residues long. Germline-derived CDR1 and CDR2 are LNHNV and YYDKDF (reference sequence). The CDR3, as DNA: TGTGCCACCAGCAGAGATGAAGGACAGGGCTTATCTTTC. Its translation: CATSRDEGQGLSF.

The chain is built from TRBV21-1 and TRBJ1-2; the table's D gene call, TRBD1, was not cross checked with the DNA. TRBV21-1 is a documented pseudogene. This CDR3 has 16 amino acids. The CDR3 reads CASSKWGTGPGYGYTF. DNA of the CDR3: TGTGCCAGCAGCAAATGGGGGACAGGGCCAGGGTATGGCTACACCTTC.

The chain links TRBV10-3 to TRBJ2-2; 8 bases match TRBD2. The CDR3 has 15 residues. From germline, CDR1 is ENHRY and CDR2 SYGVKD. The V and J ends lost 6 bases and 6 bases, in that order; junction bases with no gene match: 9. Here the CDR3 DNA reads TGTGCCATCAGAACCGGGACTAGTGTCGCCGGGGAGCTGTTTTTT. Amino acids: CAIRTGTSVAGELFF.

This chain connects TRBV7-9 to TRBJ1-4, with a possible D match to TRBD1 (5 bases). V lost 5 bases, J lost 3 bases, and 22 bases lay in between. The CDR3 loop spans 18 amino acids. Per the germline V gene, CDR1 is SEHNR and CDR2 is FQNEAQ (reference sequence). For the CDR3, the DNA is TGTGCCAGCAGCCTCGACAGAGTCTTTGGCAAATCTAATGAAAAACTGTTTTTT. Its protein product is CASSLDRVFGKSNEKLFF.

The V gene is TRBV21-1, the J gene TRBJ1-1; the tabulated D call, TRBD1, remains unverified against the DNA. TRBV21-1 is tagged as a pseudogene. CDR3 length: 18 residues. The CDR3 region is CASSKEDRVISLNTEAFF. CDR3 nucleotide sequence: TGTGCCAGCAGCAAAGAGGACAGGGTAATAAGTCTGAACACTGAAGCTTTCTTT.

The rearrangement links TRBV27 to TRBJ1-2; 10 nucleotides align to TRBD1. The CDR3 loop spans 13 amino acids. CDR1 MNHEY and CDR2 SMNVEV come from the germline V gene (reference sequence). Trimming took 6 bases from V and 4 from J; bases not matched to a gene: 2. In DNA, the CDR3 is TGTGCCAGCAGCCGGACAGGGGGCTATGGCTACACCTTC. Protein product: CASSRTGGYGYTF.

The rearrangement uses TRBV7-8 and TRBJ2-1; weak D call: TRBD2 (5 bases). V lost 5 bases, J lost 10 bases, and 24 bases lay in between. This CDR3 contains 16 residues. Germline V gives CDR1 SGHVS, CDR2 FQNEAQ. Written as DNA, the CDR3 is TGTGCCAGCAGCCCACGGCGGGTGACTGCCTCGCACGAGCAGTTCTTC. Residues: CASSPRRVTASHEQFF.

The chain combines TRBV18 with TRBJ1-1; D is possibly TRBD1 (6 bases). Trimming took 2 bases from V and 7 from J, leaving 14 bases between them. The CDR3 runs to 14 residues. Germline V CDR1 and CDR2: KGHSH, LQKENI. CDR3 nucleotides: TGTGCCAGCTCACCAGTGGGGGCGCGATATGAAGCTTTCTTT. Protein sequence: CASSPVGARYEAFF.

The chain combines TRBV7-8 with TRBJ1-6; D possibly corresponds to TRBD1 (5 bases). Trimming pared 5 bases from V and 7 bases from J, leaving 15 bases between. There are 15 residues in the CDR3. The V gene's germline CDR1 is SGHVS and CDR2 FQNEAQ. The CDR3 sequence is CASSGRRVLNSPLHF. The CDR3 DNA follows: TGTGCCAGCAGCGGACGCAGGGTGTTGAATTCACCCCTCCACTTT.

In nucleotides, the CDR3 is TGTGCCAGCAGCCCCGGAGGCGGGGGGGCCACCAAAAACATTCAGTACTTC. Its protein product is CASSPGGGGATKNIQYF. J is TRBJ2-4 and V is TRBV4-2; 9 bases align to TRBD2. Germline V CDR1 and CDR2: LGHNA, YNFKEQ. The CDR3 runs to 17 residues. Unmatched junction bases numbered 9, after V lost 4 bases and J lost 2 bases.

The gene calls are TRBV27 and TRBJ2-7; D not certain. This CDR3 contains 14 residues. Germline loops: CDR1 MNHEY, CDR2 SMNVEV (reference sequence). Deletions cut 5 bases from V and 5 bases from J, with 16 bases between. CDR3: CASSPRPRVDEQYF. The CDR3 nucleotides read TGTGCCAGCAGTCCGCGGCCCAGAGTGGACGAGCAGTACTTC.

The chain links TRBV2 to TRBJ1-5, with a possible D match to TRBD1 (5 bases). The CDR3 has 13 amino acids. The germline CDR1 and CDR2 sequences are SNHLY and FYNNEI. The germline V and J ends were trimmed by 6 bases and 5 bases, with 11 bases remaining between them. CDR3 DNA sequence: TGTGCCAGCAGCTCAGGGAGGGATCAGCCCCAGCATTTT. Translating it yields CASSSGRDQPQHF.